This entry describes one TCR beta chain. The antigen remains unidentified. The source of the sample is a study of a mutant IDH1 vaccine in newly diagnosed glioma. Study-level information: The treated group averaged about 41 years old and was about 60% male, approximately 38% female. Patients had received radiotherapy, temozolomide, or both previously, most receiving both.

Time point described: week 35, safety follow-up. Each dose of the vaccine consisted of 300 ug of mutant IDH1 20-mer peptide, with topical imiquimod. The method was immunoSEQ multiplex PCR; TCRdb's version includes in-frame clones alone and lacks a portion of them. The repertoire holds about 42,000 clones, with roughly 83% as singletons. This CDR3 has 19 amino acids. V lost 0 bases and J lost 0, with 15 bases in between. Germline CDR1 MGHRA, CDR2 YSYEKL. The sequences come from PBMCs, collected from a glioma patient whose treatment included an IDH1 peptide vaccine. V usage is TRBV4-1 and J usage is TRBJ2-6; D is unclear. The clonotype comes from a woman between 45 and 65 years old with glioma. The CDR3 region has the DNA TGCGCCAGCAGCCAAGATTCGACTCTACCGCACTCTGGGGCCAACGTCCTGACTTTC. This sequence encodes CASSQDSTLPHSGANVLTF.